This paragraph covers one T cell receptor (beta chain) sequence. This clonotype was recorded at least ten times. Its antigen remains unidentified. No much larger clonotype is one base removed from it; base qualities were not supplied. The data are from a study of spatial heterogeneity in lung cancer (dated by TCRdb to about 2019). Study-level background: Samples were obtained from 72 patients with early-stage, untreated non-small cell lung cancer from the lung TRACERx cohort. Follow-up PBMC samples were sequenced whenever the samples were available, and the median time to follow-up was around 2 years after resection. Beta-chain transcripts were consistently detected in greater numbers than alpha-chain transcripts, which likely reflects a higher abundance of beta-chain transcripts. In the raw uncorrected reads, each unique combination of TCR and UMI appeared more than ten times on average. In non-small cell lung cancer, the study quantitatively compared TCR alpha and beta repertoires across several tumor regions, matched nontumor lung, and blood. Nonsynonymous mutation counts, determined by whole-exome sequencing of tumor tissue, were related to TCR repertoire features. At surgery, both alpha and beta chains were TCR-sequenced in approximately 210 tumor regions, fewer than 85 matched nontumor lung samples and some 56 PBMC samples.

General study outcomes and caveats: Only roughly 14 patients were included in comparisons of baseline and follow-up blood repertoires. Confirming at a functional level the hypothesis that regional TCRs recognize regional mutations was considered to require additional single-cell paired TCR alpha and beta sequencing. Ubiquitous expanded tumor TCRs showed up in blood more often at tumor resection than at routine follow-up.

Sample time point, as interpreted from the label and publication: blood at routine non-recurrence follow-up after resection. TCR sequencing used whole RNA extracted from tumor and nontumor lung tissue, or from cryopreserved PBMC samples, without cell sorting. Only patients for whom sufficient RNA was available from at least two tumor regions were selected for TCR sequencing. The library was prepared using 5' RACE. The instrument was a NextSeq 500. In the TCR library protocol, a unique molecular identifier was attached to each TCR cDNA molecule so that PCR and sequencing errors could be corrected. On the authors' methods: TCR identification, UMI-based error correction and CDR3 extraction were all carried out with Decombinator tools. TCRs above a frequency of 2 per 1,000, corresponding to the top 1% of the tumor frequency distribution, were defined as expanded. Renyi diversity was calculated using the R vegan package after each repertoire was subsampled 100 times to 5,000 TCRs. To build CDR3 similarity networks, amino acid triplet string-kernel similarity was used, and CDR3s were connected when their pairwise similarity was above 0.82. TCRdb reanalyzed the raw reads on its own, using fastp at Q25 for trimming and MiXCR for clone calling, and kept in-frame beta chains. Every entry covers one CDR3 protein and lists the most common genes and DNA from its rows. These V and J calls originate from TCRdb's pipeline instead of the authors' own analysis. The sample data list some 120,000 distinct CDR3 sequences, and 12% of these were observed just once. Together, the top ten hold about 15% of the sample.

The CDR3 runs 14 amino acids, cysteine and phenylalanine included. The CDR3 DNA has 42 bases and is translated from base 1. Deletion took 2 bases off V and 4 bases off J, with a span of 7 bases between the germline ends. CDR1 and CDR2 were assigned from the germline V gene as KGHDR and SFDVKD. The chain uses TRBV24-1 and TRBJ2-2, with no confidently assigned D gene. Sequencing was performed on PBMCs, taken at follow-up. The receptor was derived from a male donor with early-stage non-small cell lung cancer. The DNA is TGTGCCACCAGTGATTCAGGAACCACCGGGGAGCTGTTTTTT. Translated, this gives CATSDSGTTGELFF.